This T cell receptor (beta chain) originates from a study of T-cell memory formation after mild COVID-19. Each CDR3 protein gets one entry after TCRdb re-called the 5' RACE reads with MiXCR. The data contain 280,000 or so distinct CDR3 sequences, 7% to 10% of them seen just once; the ten biggest clones take up 20% to 25%. The CDR3 runs to 16 residues. V was shortened by 4 bases and J by 1 base, with 11 bases between the two germline ends. This clonotype was counted ten times or more. The V and J genes are TRBV12-3 or TRBV12-4 and TRBJ2-6; D is unclear. The receptor was derived from a young man who had mild COVID-19 (a few samples of this study predate the infection). Cell type and time point are not known. Input material: PBMCs or a T cell subset sorted from them (not recorded which). The CDR3: CASSSIQISGANVLTF. CDR3 bases: TGTGCCAGCAGTTCCATACAGATTTCTGGGGCCAACGTCCTGACTTTC.